The 16 T cell receptor beta chains presented below share a single source sample, sequenced in a study of blood T cell repertoires in COVID-19. The method was immunoSEQ multiplex PCR; TCRdb's version includes in-frame clones alone and lacks a portion of them. This sample has hundreds of thousands of clones, with 85% to 90% found just once. Sequenced input: peripheral blood. These receptors were collected from a young man with COVID-19, enrolled during active disease.

The chain links TRBV5-6 to TRBJ2-3; tentative D call: TRBD2 (6 bases). The CDR3 spans 14 residues. V was shortened by 0 bases and J by 2 bases, with 7 bases between the two germline ends. In germline, CDR1 is SGHDT, CDR2 YYEEEE. The CDR3 DNA follows: TGTGCCAGCAGCTTGGGCGGGAACACAGATACGCAGTATTTT. Translating gives CASSLGGNTDTQYF.

The V and J genes are TRBV3-1 (or the pseudogene TRBV3-2) and TRBJ1-3; D uncertain. Germline V lookup: CDR1 LGHDT, CDR2 YNNKEL (reference sequence). There are 13 residues in the CDR3. V gave up 4 bases and J gave up 6 bases, with 10 bases separating them. CDR3: CASSLSGPNTIYF. CDR3 sequence (DNA): TGTGCCAGCAGCCTTTCTGGGCCAAACACCATATATTTT.

In its sample, this clone was seen a few times. The chain couples TRBV6-6 to TRBJ2-2, with 9 bases that match TRBD1. Trimming removed 2 bases from V and 7 bases from J; junction bases left unmatched: 5. This CDR3 is 15 amino acids long. Germline V lookup: CDR1 MNHNY, CDR2 SVGAGI (reference sequence). The CDR3 DNA sequence: TGTGCCAGCAGTTACATCGACAGGGGGAGCGGGGAGCTGTTTTTT. Protein sequence: CASSYIDRGSGELFF.

V usage is TRBV10-1 and J usage is TRBJ1-1; no firm D call. This CDR3 has 13 residues. V was pared by 6 bases and J by 4 bases, with 12 bases between. The germline V gene has CDR1 WNHNN and CDR2 SYGVQD (reference sequence). The DNA of the CDR3 is TGCGCCAGCAGAACCGACATTATCACTGAAGCTTTCTTT. It translates to CASRTDIITEAFF.

The chain combines TRBV10-3 with TRBJ2-2; no reliable D call. The CDR3 has 16 amino acids. V gave up 2 bases and J gave up 6 bases, with 16 bases separating them. The germline CDR1 and CDR2 sequences are ENHRY and SYGVKD. CDR3 protein: CAISEDGPGSAGELFF. In nucleotides, the CDR3 is TGTGCCATCAGTGAGGATGGGCCAGGATCCGCCGGGGAGCTGTTTTTT.

This chain connects TRBV7-8 to TRBJ2-2; D perhaps matches TRBD2 (6 bases). Germline V gives CDR1 SGHVS, CDR2 FQNEAQ. The CDR3 runs to 15 residues. The V and J ends lost 0 bases and 1 base respectively, with 6 bases between them. The CDR3: CASSLAGGNTGELFF. CDR3 sequence (DNA): TGTGCCAGCAGCTTAGCGGGAGGGAACACCGGGGAGCTGTTTTTT.

This clone was observed once. J is TRBJ2-5 and V is TRBV5-1; D unclear. CDR1 is SGHRS and CDR2 is YFSETQ in the germline V gene. The V and J ends lost 0 bases and 5 bases respectively, with 8 bases between them. The CDR3 is 13 residues long. The CDR3: CASSLANGETQYF. In DNA, the CDR3 is TGCGCCAGCAGCTTGGCCAACGGGGAGACCCAGTACTTC.

V is TRBV5-1 and J is TRBJ1-3, with 10 bases aligning to TRBD1. The CDR3 sequence is 17 residues long. The V and J ends lost 0 bases and 7 bases, in that order; junction bases with no gene match: 10. Germline-derived CDR1 and CDR2 are SGHRS and YFSETQ. The DNA of the CDR3 is TGCGCCAGCAGCTTGGCCGGCCTGGGACAGGGGATGAACACCATATATTTT. Translating it yields CASSLAGLGQGMNTIYF.

The CDR3 region is CASSGRAGGSGNTIYF. The CDR3 DNA is TGTGCCAGCAGTGGGAGGGCCGGGGGCTCTGGAAACACCATATATTTT. V gene TRBV25-1 combines with J gene TRBJ1-3, with D possibly being TRBD1 (5 bases). Trimming pared 4 bases from V and 0 bases from J, leaving 13 bases between. Germline V CDR1 and CDR2: MGHDK, SYGVNS. This CDR3 contains 16 residues.

The chain couples TRBV7-9 to TRBJ2-7; 9 nucleotides align to TRBD2. Germline V gene lookup returns CDR1 SEHNR and CDR2 FQNEAQ (reference sequence). CDR3 size: 17 residues. The V segment lost 1 base and the J segment 0 bases; nucleotides outside the gene matches: 7. The CDR3 sequence: CASSLEISGSSSYEQYF. The DNA of the CDR3 is TGTGCCAGCAGCTTAGAGATTAGCGGGAGCTCCTCCTACGAGCAGTACTTC. The full variable domain, its missing parts supplied by reference TRBV7-9 and TRBJ2-7, is DTGVSQNPRHKITKRGQNVTFRCDPISEHNRLYWYRQTLGQGPEFLTYFQNEAQLEKSRLLSDRFSAERPKGSFSTLEIQRTEQGDSAMYLCASSLEISGSSSYEQYFGPGTRLTVT.

The gene calls are TRBV4-1 and TRBJ2-7, with TRBD1 identical over 8 bases. This CDR3 spans 15 amino acids. Trimming removed 2 bases from V and 4 bases from J; junction bases left unmatched: 7. Germline values: CDR1 MGHRA, CDR2 YSYEKL. CDR3 sequence (DNA): TGCGCCAGCAGCCAAACCCGGACAGGGCCATACGAGCAGTACTTC. Amino acids: CASSQTRTGPYEQYF.

This chain uses TRBV11-3 with TRBJ2-2; 7 nucleotides line up with TRBD2. The trim removed 5 bases at V and 2 bases at J, leaving 11 bases unmatched. This CDR3 is 17 amino acids long. In germline, CDR1 is SGHNT, CDR2 YENEEA. The CDR3 DNA sequence: TGTGCCAGCAGCCCCCGTTTAAGCGGGACCAACACCGGGGAGCTGTTTTTT. Protein sequence: CASSPRLSGTNTGELFF.

The chain is built from TRBV6-4 and TRBJ2-6, with D maybe TRBD1 (6 bases). Between the trimmed V and J ends, which lost 4 bases and 0 bases, there was a span of 7 bases. The CDR3 is 15 residues long. Per the germline V gene, CDR1 is MRHNA and CDR2 is SNTAGT. CDR3 bases: TGTGCCAGCAGTGTGGACAGCTCTGGGGCCAACGTCCTGACTTTC. Residues: CASSVDSSGANVLTF.

The V and J genes are TRBV7-8 and TRBJ2-3, with D perhaps matching TRBD2 (6 bases). The CDR3 sequence is 14 residues long. V lost 5 bases, J lost 6 bases, and 15 bases lay in between. Germline assignment: CDR1 SGHVS and CDR2 FQNEAQ. CDR3 sequence: CASSEGPSVDTQYF. For the CDR3, the DNA is TGTGCCAGCAGCGAAGGCCCTAGCGTCGATACGCAGTATTTT.

CDR3 in DNA: TGTGCCAGCAGTTTTACCGGAGGGACCCAGTACTTC. Amino acids: CASSFTGGTQYF. The chain links TRBV28 to TRBJ2-5; possible D gene TRBD2, 5 bases. Trimming cost V 3 bases and J 7 bases, with 9 bases left between them. There are 12 residues in the CDR3. Germline loops: CDR1 MDHEN, CDR2 SYDVKM.

V is TRBV15 and J is TRBJ2-7; TRBD2 agrees at 10 bases. The CDR3 loop spans 15 amino acids. V lost 5 bases to trimming and J lost 4 bases; unmatched junction nucleotides: 8. In germline, CDR1 is LNHNV, CDR2 YYDKDF (reference sequence). The CDR3 DNA is TGTGCCACCAGCCTTAAAGCGGGGGGGCCTTACGAGCAGTACTTC. As protein: CATSLKAGGPYEQYF.